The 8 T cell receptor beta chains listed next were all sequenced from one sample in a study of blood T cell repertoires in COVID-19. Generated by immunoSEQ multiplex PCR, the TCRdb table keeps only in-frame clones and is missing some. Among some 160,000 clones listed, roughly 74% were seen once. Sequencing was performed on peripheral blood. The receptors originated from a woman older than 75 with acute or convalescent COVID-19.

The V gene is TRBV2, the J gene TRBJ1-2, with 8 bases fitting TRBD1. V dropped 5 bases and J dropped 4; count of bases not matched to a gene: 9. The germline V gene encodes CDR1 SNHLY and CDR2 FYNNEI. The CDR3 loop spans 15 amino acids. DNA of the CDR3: TGTGCCAGCAGTTCTACAGGGGGGCTAGGCTATGGCTACACCTTC. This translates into CASSSTGGLGYGYTF.

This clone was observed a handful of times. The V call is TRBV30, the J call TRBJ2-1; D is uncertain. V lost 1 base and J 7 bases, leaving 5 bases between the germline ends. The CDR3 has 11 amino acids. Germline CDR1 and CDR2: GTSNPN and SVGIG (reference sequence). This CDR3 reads CAWSGPNEQFF. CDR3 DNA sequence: TGTGCCTGGAGTGGTCCGAATGAGCAGTTCTTC.

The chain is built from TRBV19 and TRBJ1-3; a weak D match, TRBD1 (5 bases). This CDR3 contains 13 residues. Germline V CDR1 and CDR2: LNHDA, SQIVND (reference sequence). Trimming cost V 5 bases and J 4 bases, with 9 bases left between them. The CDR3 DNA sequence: TGTGCCAGTAGTGCAAACAGGGGAAACACCATATATTTT. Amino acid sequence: CASSANRGNTIYF.

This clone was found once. The CDR3 is CASSPTLITEAFF. In DNA form, the CDR3 reads TGTGCCAGCAGCCCCACATTAATCACTGAAGCTTTCTTT. This rearrangement joins TRBV12-3 or TRBV12-4 to TRBJ1-1; unclear D gene. This CDR3 has 13 residues. V was cut by 6 bases and J by 4 bases, with 12 bases left in between.

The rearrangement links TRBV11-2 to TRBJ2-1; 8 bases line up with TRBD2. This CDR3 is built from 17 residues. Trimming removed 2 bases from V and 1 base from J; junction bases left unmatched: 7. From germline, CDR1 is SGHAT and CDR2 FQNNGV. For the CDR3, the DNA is TGTGCCAGCAGCTTAAATCCACTAGCGGCTTCCTACAATGAGCAGTTCTTC. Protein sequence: CASSLNPLAASYNEQFF.

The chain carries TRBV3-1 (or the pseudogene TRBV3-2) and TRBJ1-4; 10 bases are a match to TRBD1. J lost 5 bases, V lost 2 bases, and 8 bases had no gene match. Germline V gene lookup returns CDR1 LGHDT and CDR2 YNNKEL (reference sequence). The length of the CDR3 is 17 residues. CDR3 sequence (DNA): TGTGCCAGCAGCCAAACCTTACCGGGACAGGGGAATGAAAAACTGTTTTTT. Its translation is CASSQTLPGQGNEKLFF.

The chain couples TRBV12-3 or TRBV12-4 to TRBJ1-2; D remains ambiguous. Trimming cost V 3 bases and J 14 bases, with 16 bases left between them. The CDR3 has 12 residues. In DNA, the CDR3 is TGTGCCAGCAGTTTTGGTACGGCCGGGTATACCTTC. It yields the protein CASSFGTAGYTF.

The CDR3 DNA reads as TGTGCCAGCACTACCGGACAGACTGGAAACACCATATATTTT. Protein: CASTTGQTGNTIYF. This chain joins TRBV6-5 and TRBJ1-3, with D maybe TRBD1 (6 bases). CDR1 MNHEY and CDR2 SVGAGI come from the germline V gene. There are 14 residues in the CDR3. Between the trimmed V and J ends, which lost 7 bases and 2 bases, there was a span of 12 bases.